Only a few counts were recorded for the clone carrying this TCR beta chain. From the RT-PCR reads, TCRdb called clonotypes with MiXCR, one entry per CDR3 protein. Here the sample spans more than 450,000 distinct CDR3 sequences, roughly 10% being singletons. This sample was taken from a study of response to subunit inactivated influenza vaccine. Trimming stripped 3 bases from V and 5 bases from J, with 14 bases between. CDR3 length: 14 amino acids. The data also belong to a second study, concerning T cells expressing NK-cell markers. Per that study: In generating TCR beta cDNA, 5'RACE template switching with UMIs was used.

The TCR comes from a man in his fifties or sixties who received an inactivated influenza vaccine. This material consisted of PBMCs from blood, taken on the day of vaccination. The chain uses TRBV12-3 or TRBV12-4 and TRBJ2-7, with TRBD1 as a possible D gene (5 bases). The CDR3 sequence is CASSFLRDLDEQYF. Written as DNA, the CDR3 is TGTGCCAGCAGTTTCCTCAGGGATTTGGACGAGCAGTACTTC.